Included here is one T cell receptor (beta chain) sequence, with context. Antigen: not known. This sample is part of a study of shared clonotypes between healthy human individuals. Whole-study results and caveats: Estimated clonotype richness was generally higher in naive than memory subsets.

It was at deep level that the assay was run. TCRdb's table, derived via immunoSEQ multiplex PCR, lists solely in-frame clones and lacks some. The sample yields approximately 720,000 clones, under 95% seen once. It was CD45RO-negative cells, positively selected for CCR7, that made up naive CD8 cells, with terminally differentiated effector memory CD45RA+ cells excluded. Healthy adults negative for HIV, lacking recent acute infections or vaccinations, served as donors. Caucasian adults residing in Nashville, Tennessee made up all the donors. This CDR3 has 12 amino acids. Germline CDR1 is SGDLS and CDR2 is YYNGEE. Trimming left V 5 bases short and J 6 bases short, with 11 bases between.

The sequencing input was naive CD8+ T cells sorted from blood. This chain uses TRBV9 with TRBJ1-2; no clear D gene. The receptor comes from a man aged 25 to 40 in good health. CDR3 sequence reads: CASRRGQDGYTF. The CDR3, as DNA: TGTGCCAGCAGGAGAGGGCAGGATGGCTACACCTTC.